This T cell receptor beta chain comes out of a study of PD-1 blockade in classical Hodgkin lymphoma. With 5 bases removed from V and 8 bases from J, the gap between germline ends came to 12 bases. Germline CDR1 and CDR2: DFQATT and SNEGSKA (reference sequence). CDR3 length: 11 residues. All patients relapsed after autologous stem cell transplantation, and brentuximab vedotin exposure varied. The method was immunoSEQ multiplex PCR; TCRdb's version includes in-frame clones alone and lacks a portion of them. The repertoire holds almost 100,000 clones, with roughly 92% as singletons. The receptor was derived from a human donor with classical Hodgkin lymphoma. Source: peripheral blood mononuclear cells (PBMCs), taken at baseline. The chain has TRBV20-1 and TRBJ1-2, with D possibly matching TRBD1 (5 bases). In DNA form, the CDR3 reads TGCAGTGCTGGGACGGGAGGAGGCTACACCTTC. Its translation: CSAGTGGGYTF.